These 17 T cell receptor beta chains share one sample of origin, sequenced in a study of cytomegalovirus exposure and HLA in healthy donors. 60 Vbeta and 13 Jbeta primers were used in PCR. The protocol was immunoSEQ multiplex PCR, while the TCRdb copy is restricted to in-frame clones and leaves out a portion. The sample carries about 150,000 clones, 70% to 80% recorded once. Sample: PBMCs. These TCRs come from a man aged 40-49 years in good health and CMV-seronegative.

This chain uses TRBV11-2 with TRBJ2-3, with 9 bases matching TRBD1. J lost 6 bases, V lost 5 bases, and 9 bases had no gene match. The germline gives CDR1 SGHAT, CDR2 FQNNGV. CDR3 size: 15 residues. CDR3 in amino acids: CASSPARTGDDTQYF. DNA of the CDR3: TGTGCCAGCAGCCCAGCTCGGACAGGGGATGATACGCAGTATTTT.

The chain combines TRBV6-6 with TRBJ2-5; D unresolved. CDR3 length equals 15 residues. Trimming took off 6 bases at V and 1 base at J, with 15 bases between the two ends. From germline, CDR1 is MNHNY and CDR2 SVGAGI (reference sequence). This CDR3 is CASRARLGPQETQYF. CDR3 DNA sequence: TGTGCCAGCAGGGCCAGGTTGGGCCCCCAAGAGACCCAGTACTTC.

CDR3 amino acids: CAWSVRLAADTQYF. CDR3 sequence (DNA): TGTGCCTGGAGTGTAAGGCTAGCGGCAGATACGCAGTATTTT. V is TRBV30 and J is TRBJ2-3; 7 bases agree with TRBD2. Germline CDR1 GTSNPN, CDR2 SVGIG (reference sequence). The CDR3 runs 14 residues. The trim removed 0 bases at V and 4 bases at J, leaving 4 bases unmatched.

V is TRBV6-5 and J is TRBJ2-5, with D tentatively TRBD1 (8 bases). Trimming left V 5 bases short and J 5 bases short, with 12 bases between. Germline CDR1 MNHEY, CDR2 SVGAGI. The CDR3 consists of 13 residues. The CDR3 sequence is CASSTGGEETQYF. DNA of the CDR3: TGTGCCAGCAGTACAGGGGGGGAGGAGACCCAGTACTTC.

The genes are TRBV6-1 and TRBJ2-5; 14 bases agree with TRBD2. This CDR3 spans 16 amino acids. CDR1 is MNHNS and CDR2 is SASEGT in the germline V gene. Trimming removed 4 bases from V and 6 bases from J; junction bases left unmatched: 7. The DNA for the CDR3 is TGTGCCAGCAGTGCTGAGACTAGCGGGAGGGGGAAGACCCAGTACTTC. Its protein product is CASSAETSGRGKTQYF.

The CDR3 coding sequence is TGTGCCAGCAGCCAAGTATGGGAGGGGGTGGACACTGAAGCTTTCTTT. It specifies CASSQVWEGVDTEAFF. This chain uses TRBV4-2 with TRBJ1-1; maybe TRBD1 (6 bases). The CDR3 covers 16 residues. Germline V gene lookup returns CDR1 LGHNA and CDR2 YNFKEQ. Trimming took off 1 base at V and 3 bases at J, with 15 bases between the two ends.

V and J are TRBV28 and TRBJ1-5; D remains unclear. V was cut by 3 bases and J by 3 bases, with 18 bases left in between. From germline, CDR1 is MDHEN and CDR2 SYDVKM. CDR3 length: 17 amino acids. Here the CDR3 DNA reads TGTGCCAGCAGTTTGGACTCTAGGGTGAGGAACAATCAGCCCCAGCATTTT. It specifies CASSLDSRVRNNQPQHF.

For this clone: A junction end diverges from the germline sequence, so it may reflect a read error. The chain links TRBV7-9 to TRBJ2-3; 8 nucleotides agree with TRBD1. Per germline, CDR1 SEHNR and CDR2 FQNEAQ (reference sequence). The CDR3 consists of 18 residues. The CDR3 DNA is TGTTCCAGCAGCGAACGATATTTTGACAGGGGAGACACAGATACGCAGTATTTT. Translated: CSSSERYFDRGDTDTQYF.

The CDR3 is CASSVSGESFYEQYF. The CDR3 DNA sequence: TGTGCCAGCAGCGTTAGCGGAGAAAGTTTCTACGAGCAGTACTTC. The gene calls are TRBV9 and TRBJ2-7; tentative D call: TRBD2 (6 bases). The germline V and J ends were trimmed by 2 bases and 3 bases, with 15 bases remaining between them. CDR1 and CDR2 (germline): SGDLS, YYNGEE. This CDR3 has 15 residues.

The chain carries TRBV18 and TRBJ2-6; perhaps TRBD1 as D (5 bases). The CDR3 has 18 amino acids. Per the germline V gene, CDR1 is KGHSH and CDR2 is LQKENI. V gave up 3 bases and J gave up 0 bases, with 15 bases separating them. In DNA form, the CDR3 reads TGTGCCAGCTCACCCGTTACAGGTGCCCTCTCTGGGGCCAACGTCCTGACTTTC. Its protein is CASSPVTGALSGANVLTF. Using reference TRBV18 and TRBJ2-6 for the parts outside the CDR3, the full variable domain is NAGVMQNPRHLVRRRGQEARLRCSPMKGHSHVYWYRQLPEEGLKFMVYLQKENIIDESGMPKERFSAEFPKEGPSILRIQQVVRGDSAAYFCASSPVTGALSGANVLTFGAGSRLTVL.

The V and J genes are TRBV7-6 and TRBJ2-6; D call uncertain. The CDR3 spans 15 residues. CDR1 is SGHVS, CDR2 FNYEAQ, per germline. V lost 5 bases and J lost 0, with 8 bases in between. The CDR3 spells CASSPSSSGANVLTF. The CDR3 DNA reads TGTGCCAGCAGCCCGTCGAGCTCTGGGGCCAACGTCCTGACTTTC.

The chain combines TRBV7-9 with TRBJ2-1, with TRBD2 matching over 11 bases. Germline trimming cut 7 bases from V and 10 bases from J; bases unmatched to any gene: 9. The CDR3 spans 14 residues. CDR1 SEHNR and CDR2 FQNEAQ come from the germline V gene (reference sequence). The CDR3 spells CASTETSGVQEQFF. The CDR3 region has the DNA TGTGCCAGCACCGAGACTAGCGGGGTCCAAGAGCAGTTCTTC.

The chain links TRBV2 to TRBJ1-5, with a possible D match to TRBD1 (5 bases). In germline, CDR1 is SNHLY, CDR2 FYNNEI. This CDR3 contains 15 residues. V was shortened by 6 bases and J by 9 bases, with 21 bases between the two germline ends. For the CDR3, the DNA is TGTGCCAGCAGCGACGACAGCTCCCCTTACTGGCCCCAGCATTTT. It is translated as CASSDDSSPYWPQHF.

V is TRBV7-6 and J is TRBJ2-3; TRBD1 is a possible D gene (5 bases). CDR3 size: 14 residues. V was trimmed by 6 bases and J by 0 bases, leaving 10 bases between them. Germline CDR1 and CDR2: SGHVS and FNYEAQ. The CDR3 here is CASRQALSTDTQYF. In DNA form, the CDR3 reads TGTGCCAGCAGACAGGCCCTGAGCACAGATACGCAGTATTTT. The variable domain in full, completed from reference TRBV7-6 and TRBJ2-3, reads GAGVSQSPRYKVTKRGQDVALRCDPISGHVSLYWYRQALGQGPEFLTYFNYEAQQDKSGLPNDRFSAERPEGSISTLTIQRTEQRDSAMYRCASRQALSTDTQYFGPGTRLTVL.

The chain combines TRBV7-8 with TRBJ1-1, with D unresolved. The germline V gene encodes CDR1 SGHVS and CDR2 FQNEAQ. With 0 bases removed from V and 10 bases from J, the gap between germline ends came to 15 bases. The CDR3 loop spans 14 amino acids. This CDR3 reads CASSLAASVRVAFF. As DNA, the CDR3 is TGTGCCAGCAGCTTAGCGGCGTCGGTTCGGGTAGCTTTCTTT.

The chain has TRBV18 and TRBJ2-3, with a tentative D call TRBD1 (6 bases). Germline lookup yields CDR1 KGHSH and CDR2 LQKENI. The CDR3 is 15 residues long. Trimming took off 8 bases at V and 2 bases at J, with 17 bases between the two ends. This CDR3 is CASTPITGFTDTQYF. The CDR3 region has the DNA TGTGCCAGCACCCCTATAACAGGGTTCACAGATACGCAGTATTTT.

The sample holds one count of this clone. This chain links TRBV12-5 with TRBJ2-2; perhaps TRBD1 as D (7 bases). Germline assignment: CDR1 LGHNT and CDR2 FRNRAP. The V and J ends lost 7 bases and 7 bases respectively, with 13 bases between them. CDR3 size: 13 residues. The chain's CDR3 is CASAPGGSGELFF. CDR3 coding DNA: TGTGCTAGTGCCCCAGGGGGGAGCGGGGAGCTGTTTTTT.